A selection of T cell receptor beta chains follows, all from one sample in a study of T cell repertoires in cytomegalovirus infection. TCRdb reanalysed the reads using MiXCR and keeps one entry per CDR3 protein. This table holds fewer than 650,000 distinct CDR3 sequences, 40% found once. These receptors' targets are unknown. The sequencing used cultured PBMCs, collected from culture after CMV antigen stimulation. The origin of the receptors is a human donor in good health (CMV status not recorded). Some clones in this sample may be carry-over from other donors' samples. CDR3s include the opening cysteine and the closing phenylalanine or tryptophan.

>TRBJ2-7|TRBV20-1
CSASRRDSYEQYF
>TRBJ1-1|TRBV12-3/TRBV12-4
CASSFQGYAEAFF
>TRBJ2-1|TRBV27
CASSLSPSGSYNEQFF
>TRBJ1-1|TRBV11-2
CASSLGQLGEAFF
>TRBJ1-1|TRBV4-1
CASTGPLRRTEAFF
>TRBJ2-2|TRBV12-3/TRBV12-4
CASSFMGHPNTGELFF
>TRBJ2-1|TRBV11-2
CASSSGGGMGYNEQFF
>TRBJ2-7|TRBV6-1
CASSDYGVSYEQYF
>TRBJ2-3|TRBV6-1
CASTLRRVPWDTQYF
>TRBJ1-5|TRBV12-3/TRBV12-4
CASNTGGRNQPQHF
>TRBJ2-2|TRBV6-1
CASTNGQNTGELFF
>TRBJ1-2|TRBV12-3/TRBV12-4
CASSAIFYGYTF
>TRBJ2-5|TRBV4-3
CASSHARRGGVGGEETQYF
>TRBJ2-7|TRBV6-2/TRBV6-3
CASTLQLGQGYYEQYF
>TRBJ1-3|TRBV7-9
CASSPRTNRGLGNTIYF
>TRBJ2-1|TRBV7-9
CASSPALGHEQFF
>TRBJ2-5|TRBV4-1
CASSQDGDPGLPPQYF
>TRBJ2-5|TRBV7-8
CASSLPGLADQETQYF
>TRBJ2-3|TRBV29-1
CSVDVSNTDTQYF
>TRBJ1-6|TRBV7-2
CASSTGDRGAPLHF
>TRBJ2-2|TRBV7-2
CASSFDRATGELFF
>TRBJ2-4|TRBV19
CPGSEPPNIQYF
>TRBJ2-3|TRBV7-8
CASSLWGVGPDTQYF
>TRBJ1-5|TRBV2
CASSEEIFSQHF
>TRBJ1-3|TRBV7-2
CASSFTGASGNTIYF
>TRBJ1-1|TRBV7-9
CASSLAQKGTEAFF
>TRBJ2-7|TRBV4-1
CASGLGGQAGYEQYF
>TRBJ1-1|TRBV28
CASSPRQNKAFF
>TRBJ2-5|TRBV7-2
CASSTDRVLGTQYF
>TRBJ1-2|TRBV4-1
CASSQDSGRVDHTF
>TRBJ2-1|TRBV6-1
CASSPGGTSYNEQFF
>TRBJ2-7|TRBV11-2
CASSLGGLRGASYEQYF
>TRBJ2-3|TRBV10-3
CAIRDSGSPDTQYF
>TRBJ2-3|TRBV15
CATSSRLSTDTQYF
>TRBJ2-7|TRBV7-2
CASRRAEQYF